The rows below give T cell receptor beta chains drawn from one sample of a study of T cells in localized non-small cell lung cancer. This table comes from immunoSEQ multiplex PCR, and its TCRdb copy is limited to in-frame clones, with some not included. The repertoire has roughly 3,000 clones, just under 30% of them found once; the top ten carry 15%. The starting material was lung tumor tissue, obtained before any cancer treatment. Source of these receptors: an older female donor with stage I lung adenocarcinoma. Each CDR3 is given with its conserved first and last residue. The order of the fields is J gene, V gene, CDR3 protein.

TRBJ2-5	TRBV9	CASSVAGGTTWETQYF
TRBJ1-2	TRBV7-2	CASSFELNYGYTF
TRBJ1-1	TRBV19	CASSSHLNSNTEAFF
TRBJ1-1	TRBV19	CASSPRQGPMNTEAFF
TRBJ2-2	TRBV16	CASSQSETSDTGELFF
TRBJ2-7	TRBV9	CASSVDVNSYEQYF
TRBJ2-7	TRBV19	CASSRTTYEQYF
TRBJ1-1	TRBV30	CAWRTGAGTEAFF
TRBJ1-4	TRBV6-8	CASRLQGGANEKLFF
TRBJ1-3	TRBV29-1	CSVETGVENTIYF
TRBJ1-1	TRBV19	CASSIRTGGFVEAFF
TRBJ2-7	TRBV6-8	CASSRRDRGYGEGGYEQYF
TRBJ1-2	TRBV6-8	CASSPKETYYGYTF
TRBJ2-3	TRBV5-1	CASSGGTSTDTQYF
TRBJ2-2	TRBV19	CASSTGEGGELFF
TRBJ2-1	TRBV14	CASSQSGNEQFF
TRBJ2-2	TRBV14	CASSQLPGKGNTGELFF
TRBJ2-7	TRBV5-1	CASSLGGGANEQYF
TRBJ2-1	TRBV9	CASSRDYLNEQFF
TRBJ1-2	TRBV28	CASSYGAVYGYTF
TRBJ1-5	TRBV27	CASSSRNQPQHF
TRBJ1-2	TRBV6-7	CASSKGQYGYTF
TRBJ1-5	TRBV7-1	CASSLDAGLPQHF
TRBJ2-1	TRBV30	CAWSPGDINNEQFF
TRBJ1-1	TRBV9	CASQDRGPKAFF
TRBJ1-2	TRBV19	CASSMWTYGYTF
TRBJ1-2	TRBV10-1	CASSPDREGPGYTF
TRBJ1-1	TRBV6-8	CASSYAVDENTEAFF
TRBJ1-4	TRBV10-3	CAISESRGGDEKLFF
TRBJ2-5	TRBV19	CASSIRQGGFKETQYF
TRBJ1-1	TRBV9	CASKGFNTEAFF
TRBJ1-5	TRBV6-8	CASSFDRTQPQHF
TRBJ1-2	TRBV9	CASSLDGGLAGYTF
TRBJ2-1	TRBV15	CATSFPDSSSYNEQFF
TRBJ1-4	TRBV11-3	CASSLGYRGDEKLFF
TRBJ1-6	TRBV6-8	CASSGRTDLVFPLHF
TRBJ2-6	TRBV18	CASSLFDGSSGANVLTF
TRBJ1-6	TRBV18	CASSPQGFTVSPLHF
TRBJ1-2	TRBV18	CASSPSPGGYTF
TRBJ1-5	TRBV18	CASSPLANSNQPQHF
TRBJ1-1	TRBV29-1	CSVEDQEGDPSEAFF
TRBJ1-5	TRBV30	CAWSMYGSNQPQHF
TRBJ1-2	TRBV9	CASSAHSGTGDSNYGYTF
TRBJ1-2	TRBV6-8	CASSLSGGGWYGYTF
TRBJ1-4	TRBV9	CASSDRGRQGVDEKLFF
TRBJ2-7	TRBV18	CASSPGRASGGYEQYF
TRBJ2-7	TRBV19	CASSFEGGEQYF
TRBJ1-4	TRBV7-2	CASSGTATNEKLFF